The T cell receptor (beta chain) described here comes from a study of shared clonotypes between healthy human individuals (dated by TCRdb to the early 2020s). At the level of the whole study: The cohort comprised a couple of women and a few men aged 18 to 49 years. For each donor, three plates each were used for CD4 naive and CD4 memory, two plates were used for CD8 naive, and one plate was used for CD8 memory. Blood TCR repertoires of about five healthy adults were deeply sequenced to estimate repertoire size and the extent of clonotype sharing between individuals. Libraries were prepared and TCR repertoires were sequenced by different laboratories using diverse techniques, in order to increase sequencing depth and limit assay-specific biases. Between about 0.94 and 8.9 billion PBMCs per donor were obtained by leukapheresis. What the authors observed across the whole study: Pairwise subsampling led to the expectation that sequencing depth would affect the degree of clonotype sharing among donors. Sampling was restricted to blood, and TCR repertoires in tissue are likely to differ from TCR repertoires in blood. Because the study included only a small number of donors, the genetic and exposure-history diversity represented was limited. Incomplete sequencing was indicated by rarefaction of sorted-subset datasets, despite the large sequencing depth. Estimated clonotype richness was generally larger for naive than for memory subsets. About 4.5% of naive CD4, approximately 3.7% of naive CD8, 2.3% of memory CD4, and about 0.4% of memory CD8 clonotypes were shared across four donors. Clonotypes shared by all four sorted-subset donors showed higher generation probabilities than non-shared clonotypes.

Spanning cysteine to phenylalanine, the CDR3 consists of 16 amino acids. The retained sequence is limited to the CDR3, 48 bases, with the frame set at the first base. The germline V gene encodes CDR1 SEHNR and CDR2 FQNEAQ (reference sequence). Trimming leaves V shorter by 5 bases and J shorter by 8 bases, with the junction holding 11 bases beyond the gene matches. Using the deep immunoSEQ assay, TCR CDR3 regions were amplified from genomic DNA by multiplex PCR. Extracted genomic DNA from each cell subset was spread evenly across all wells of several immunoSEQ 96-well plates, with each plate serving as a replicate. Each replicate PCR for sorted subsets received roughly 200 ng genomic DNA, equal to roughly 33,000 T cell genomes. Purified libraries were quantified with a Qubit 3.0 fluorometer, sized on a Bioanalyzer 2100, and re-quantified with the KAPA Library Quantification kit. Every immunoSEQ 96-well plate was sequenced on a separate single-read 150-cycle Illumina NextSeq 550 flow cell. The published analysis was carried out like this. Because the immunoSEQ output included only junctional sequences and no quality scores, the filtering could not be the same as the filtering used for full-length reads. Sequences were annotated with PyIR, a Python wrapper for IgBLAST v1.9, and V/J genes and CDR3 were assigned using IMGT germline references. Any read was removed if the V/J assignment was weak (E-value above 1e-6), the CDR3 was missing, or the read contained stop codons, out-of-frame junctions, or ambiguous translated residues. V3J clonotypes were defined by identical inferred V gene, J gene, and CDR3 amino acid sequence. To compute the percentage overlap between repertoires, the number of shared unique clonotypes was divided by the size of the smaller repertoire. Repertoire richness was assessed with RTK rarefaction, the Chao1 estimator, and Recon v2.1 estimates of unobserved clonotypes. Generation probabilities were computed with OLGA for all TCRbeta clonotypes obtained by the gDNA method from a handful of donors. TCRdb's version of the immuneACCESS table is confined to in-frame rearrangements and falls short of the full clone set. An unresolved V gene accounts for under half of the shortfall where checked; the remainder is of unknown origin. V, J and clone size were drawn from that table, and D and trimming were deduced from the DNA. This sample comprises millions of clones, roughly 95% of them detected only once. The ten largest make up 0.1% to 0.15% of the sample.

To note about this clone: The antigen this receptor binds is unknown. Nothing much larger sits one base from this clone, and base qualities are not available.

Donors were healthy HIV-negative adults with no recently reported acute infections or vaccinations. Only Caucasian adults living in Nashville, Tennessee, USA were represented among the donors. CD4+ T cells were enriched by magnetic negative selection, after which naive cells were positively selected on CD45RA and the negative fraction was taken as the memory subset. Blood was obtained by leukapheresis, after which PBMCs were separated by Ficoll-Histopaque density gradient centrifugation and cryopreserved in liquid nitrogen vapor phase. Purity and quantity of every magnetically sorted T cell population were checked by analytical flow cytometry. Genomic DNA was isolated from every sorted fraction and measured by UV absorbance on a Nanodrop 2000c.

This clonotype was sampled from a man younger than 35 in good health. Source material: naive CD4+ T cells sorted from blood. The sample's cell subset or site, from its label and the paper: CD45RA+ positively selected. The chain is made from TRBV7-9 and TRBJ1-6, with 8 bases matching TRBD1. The nucleotide sequence reads as follows: TGTGCCAGCAGCCCCGAACGACAGGGGAAAGATTCACCCCTCCACTTT. It encodes CASSPERQGKDSPLHF.